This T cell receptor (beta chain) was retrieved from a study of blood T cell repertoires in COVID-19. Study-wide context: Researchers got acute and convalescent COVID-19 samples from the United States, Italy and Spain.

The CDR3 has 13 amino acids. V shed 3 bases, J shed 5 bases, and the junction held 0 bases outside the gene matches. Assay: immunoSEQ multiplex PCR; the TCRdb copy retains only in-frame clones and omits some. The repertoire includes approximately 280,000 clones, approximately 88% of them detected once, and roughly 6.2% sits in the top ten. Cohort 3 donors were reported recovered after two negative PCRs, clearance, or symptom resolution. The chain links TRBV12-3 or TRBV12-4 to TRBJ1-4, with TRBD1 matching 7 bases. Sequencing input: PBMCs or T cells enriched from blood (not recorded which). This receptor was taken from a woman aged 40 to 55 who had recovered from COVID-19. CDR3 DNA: TGTGCCAGCAGTTTGGGACAGAATGAAAAACTGTTTTTT. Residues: CASSLGQNEKLFF.